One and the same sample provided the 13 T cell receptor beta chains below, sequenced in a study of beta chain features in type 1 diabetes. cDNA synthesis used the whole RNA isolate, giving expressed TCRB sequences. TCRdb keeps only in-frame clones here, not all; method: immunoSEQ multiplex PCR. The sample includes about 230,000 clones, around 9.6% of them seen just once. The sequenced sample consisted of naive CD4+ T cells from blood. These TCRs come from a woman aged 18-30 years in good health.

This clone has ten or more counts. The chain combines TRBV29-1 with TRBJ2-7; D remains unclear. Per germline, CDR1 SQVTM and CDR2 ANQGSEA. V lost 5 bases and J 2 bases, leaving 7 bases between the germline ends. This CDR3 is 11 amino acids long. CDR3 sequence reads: CSVTDTYEQYF. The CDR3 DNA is TGCAGCGTTACAGATACCTACGAGCAGTACTTC.

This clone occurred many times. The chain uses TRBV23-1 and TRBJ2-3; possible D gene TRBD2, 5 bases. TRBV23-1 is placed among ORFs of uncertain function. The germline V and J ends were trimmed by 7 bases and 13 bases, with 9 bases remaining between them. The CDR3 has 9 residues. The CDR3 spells CASMRVKYF. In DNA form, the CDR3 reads TGCGCCAGCATGAGGGTCAAGTATTTT.

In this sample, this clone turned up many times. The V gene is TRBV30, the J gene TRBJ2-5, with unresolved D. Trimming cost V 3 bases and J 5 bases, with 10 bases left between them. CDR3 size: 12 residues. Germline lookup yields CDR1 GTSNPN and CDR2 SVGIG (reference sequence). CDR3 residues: CAWRPLAETQYF. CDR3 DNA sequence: TGTGCCTGGAGACCCCTCGCGGAGACCCAGTACTTC.

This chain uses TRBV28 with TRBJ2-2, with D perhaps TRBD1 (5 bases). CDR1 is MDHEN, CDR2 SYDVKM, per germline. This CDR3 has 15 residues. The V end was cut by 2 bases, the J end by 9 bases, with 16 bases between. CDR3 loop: CASSLGQGVRRELFF. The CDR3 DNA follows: TGTGCCAGCAGTTTAGGTCAGGGTGTCCGGCGGGAGCTGTTTTTT.

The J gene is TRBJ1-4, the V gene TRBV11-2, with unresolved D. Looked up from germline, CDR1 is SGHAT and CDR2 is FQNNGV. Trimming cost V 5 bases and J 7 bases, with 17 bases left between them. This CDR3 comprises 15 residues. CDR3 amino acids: CASSLPFSFGEKLFF. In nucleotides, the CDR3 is TGTGCCAGCAGCCTCCCGTTCAGTTTTGGTGAAAAACTGTTTTTT. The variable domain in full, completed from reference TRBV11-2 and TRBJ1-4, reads EAGVAQSPRYKIIEKRQSVAFWCNPISGHATLYWYQQILGQGPKLLIQFQNNGVVDDSQLPKDRFSAERLKGVDSTLKIQPAKLEDSAVYLCASSLPFSFGEKLFFGSGTQLSVL.

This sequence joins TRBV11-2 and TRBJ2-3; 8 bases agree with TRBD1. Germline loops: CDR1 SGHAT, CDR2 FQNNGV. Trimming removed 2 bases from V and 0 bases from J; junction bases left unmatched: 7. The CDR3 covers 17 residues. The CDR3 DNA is TGTGCCAGCAGCTTACGAACAGGGGGAAGGAGCACAGATACGCAGTATTTT. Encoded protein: CASSLRTGGRSTDTQYF.

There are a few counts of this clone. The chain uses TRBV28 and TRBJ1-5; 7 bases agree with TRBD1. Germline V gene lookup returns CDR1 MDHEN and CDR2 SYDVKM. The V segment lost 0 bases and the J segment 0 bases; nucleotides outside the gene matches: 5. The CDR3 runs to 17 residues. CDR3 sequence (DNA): TGTGCCAGCAGTTTATGGGTGGCAGGGGGTAGCAATCAGCCCCAGCATTTT. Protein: CASSLWVAGGSNQPQHF.

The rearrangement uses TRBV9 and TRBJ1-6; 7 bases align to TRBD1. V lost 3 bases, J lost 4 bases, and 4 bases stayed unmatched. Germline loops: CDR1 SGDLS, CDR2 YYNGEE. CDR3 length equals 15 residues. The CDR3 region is CASSETGDYNSPLHF. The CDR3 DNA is TGTGCCAGCAGCGAAACAGGGGATTATAATTCACCCCTCCACTTT.

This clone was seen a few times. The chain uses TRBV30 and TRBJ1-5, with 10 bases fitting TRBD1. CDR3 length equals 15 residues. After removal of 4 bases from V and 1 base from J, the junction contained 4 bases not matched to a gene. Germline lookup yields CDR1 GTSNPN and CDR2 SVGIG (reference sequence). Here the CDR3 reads CAWMGTGVSNQPQHF. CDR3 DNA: TGTGCCTGGATGGGGACAGGGGTAAGCAATCAGCCCCAGCATTTT.

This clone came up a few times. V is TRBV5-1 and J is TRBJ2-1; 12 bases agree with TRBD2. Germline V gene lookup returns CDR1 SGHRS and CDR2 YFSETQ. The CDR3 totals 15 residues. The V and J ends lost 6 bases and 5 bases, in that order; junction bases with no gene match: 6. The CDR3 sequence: CASTSGLAGNNEQFF. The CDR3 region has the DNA TGCGCCAGCACCTCCGGACTAGCGGGAAACAATGAGCAGTTCTTC.

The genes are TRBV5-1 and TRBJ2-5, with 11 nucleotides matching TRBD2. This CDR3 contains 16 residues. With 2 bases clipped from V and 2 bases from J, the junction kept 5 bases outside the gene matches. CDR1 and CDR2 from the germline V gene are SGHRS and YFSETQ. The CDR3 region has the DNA TGCGCCAGCAGCTTCATAGCGGGAGGGGTGCAAGAGACCCAGTACTTC. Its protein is CASSFIAGGVQETQYF.

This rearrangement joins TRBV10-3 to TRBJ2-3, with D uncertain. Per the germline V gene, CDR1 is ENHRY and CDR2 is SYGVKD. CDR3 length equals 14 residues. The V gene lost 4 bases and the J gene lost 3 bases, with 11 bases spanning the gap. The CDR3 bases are TGTGCCATCAGTGTGGAGCTATTAACAGATACGCAGTATTTT. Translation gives CAISVELLTDTQYF.

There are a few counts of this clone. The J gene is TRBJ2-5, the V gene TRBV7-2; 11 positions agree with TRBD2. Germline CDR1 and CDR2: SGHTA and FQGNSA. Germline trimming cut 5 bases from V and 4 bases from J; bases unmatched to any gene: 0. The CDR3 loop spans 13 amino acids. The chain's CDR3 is CASSGTSGETQYF. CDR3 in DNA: TGTGCCAGCAGCGGGACTAGCGGAGAGACCCAGTACTTC.